This TCR beta chain comes out of a study of cytomegalovirus exposure and HLA in healthy donors (TCRdb year 2017). Regarding the research as a whole: An earlier analysis of under 600 of the donors reported roughly 270 Gb of sequence data and about 100 million unique TCR beta sequences from 150 million to 200 million T cells. About 300 gigabases of sequencing data and approximately 85 million unique TCR sequences were included in an early release covering 550 to 650 HLA-typed donors. Of the approximately 370 genotyped donors, 65% to 90% were placed in the genetic ancestry cluster associated with self-reported Caucasian donors. The study aimed to test whether signatures of past pathogen exposure could be identified by cataloging public T cell receptors. The study used immunosequencing to profile the T cell repertoires of several hundred subjects and linked those repertoires to cytomegalovirus serostatus. Besides the first cohort of 500 to 700 subjects, a separate validation cohort made up of 95 to 150 different subjects was used. To predict cytomegalovirus infection status, the study combined high-throughput TCR immunosequencing, statistical association of individual TCRs with disease status, and machine learning. To study patterns of TCR occurrence, a later analysis re-analyzed previously published TCR beta repertoires from 600 to 750 donors and added high-resolution HLA genotyping. Rather than using new phenotypic data, the later analysis identified candidate immune exposures from TCR beta sequences and from how often those sequences occurred across donors. An earlier analysis of some 500 of the donors used high-throughput TCR beta sequencing to judge whether each TCR beta V gene segment behaved as functional or pseudogenic. Donor age, sex, ethnicity and CMV serostatus were compiled together with the repertoire data. In a later genetic analysis, genome-wide SNP genotypes for about three fifths of the roughly 670 donors were used, and that subset was treated as a discovery cohort. All discovery cohort repertoires had been generated using a single sequencing platform. Class I and class II HLA loci were covered by the typing at four-digit resolution. Typing coverage varied by locus: roughly 620-640 donors for A, B, C, DRB1 and DQB1; around 560 for DQA1; approximately 570 for DPA1; 450 to 480 for DPB1. Four to six DR-DQ haplotypes were handled as single units for association and clustering, since linkage in the cohort was strong. On average, around 230,000 unique TCR beta nucleotide sequences were sequenced per donor among about 400 genotyped donors of the cohort, with roughly 20% of those sequences being non-productive.

Spanning cysteine to phenylalanine, the CDR3 consists of 18 amino acids. Of all the DNA, just the CDR3 is kept, 54 bases in frame from base 1. CDR1 MRHNA and CDR2 SNTAGT are derived from the germline V gene. Trimmed from V: 6 bases; trimmed from J: 0 bases; junction bases lacking a gene match: 11. Library creation used the immunoSEQ multiplex PCR assay. For the multiplex PCR, a mixture combining 60 forward primers for TCR Vbeta segments and 13 reverse primers for TCR Jbeta segments was used. A multiplex PCR assay on genomic DNA amplified the CDR3 region of rearranged TCR beta genes. On the Illumina HiSeq System, the amplified TCR beta libraries were sequenced as 87-base-pair reads. Per the source publication's procedure: A later analysis counted some 74 million unique TCR beta chains across the 690 or so repertoires, and some 11 million of these chains were shared by at least two donors. A nearest-neighbor algorithm error-corrected the raw reads and collapsed the reads into unique sequences, merging closely related sequences to remove PCR and sequencing errors. To assign V, D and J gene segments, CDR3 sequences were aligned to IMGT reference sequences. For a sequence to be retained, at least a six-nucleotide match to both a V gene segment and a J gene segment was required. A rearrangement counted as productive if the CDR3 had no stop codons and remained in frame with V and J, and every other rearrangement counted as non-productive. Following IMGT convention, CDR3 was defined as the stretch from the second conserved V-encoded cysteine up to the conserved J-encoded phenylalanine. In an earlier analysis of more than 550 of the donors, sequences lacking an unambiguous match to a single V gene segment were excluded. In an earlier analysis of around 590 of the donors, a V segment was called functional when productive rearrangements were above 56.7%, and segregating when the standard deviation between donors exceeded 5%. A statistical classification framework was built for diagnosing cytomegalovirus status from the catalog of TCR beta chain sequences. A later analysis assigned V and J genes by comparing TCR nucleotide sequences with IMGT/GENE-DB human TR gene sequences. The TCRdist pipeline was used in a later analysis to assign CDR3 sequences and most-parsimonious VDJ recombination scenarios. In a later analysis, each TCR beta chain was defined by its CDR3 amino acid sequence together with its V-gene family, and reads lacking a unique V-gene family were excluded. As a way to deal with suspected cross-contamination and a sequencing artifact, a later analysis dropped 592 nucleotide sequences that were highly shared and had low generation probability. In a later analysis, a clonal expansion index for each public chain was calculated from normalized within-repertoire ranks of inferred template counts. In a later analysis, generation probabilities were computed with a VDJ recombination model fitted to out-of-frame rearrangements, and the resulting probabilities were checked against IGoR. A later analysis scored TCR-TCR, TCR-HLA and TCR-CMV co-occurrence with hypergeometric tests, applying a repertoire-size bias correction to TCR pairs. In a later analysis, false discovery rates were estimated by permuting HLA or CMV assignments 20 times. In a later analysis, co-occurring TCRs were grouped using DBSCAN, and TCRdist sequence similarity was added for clustering within HLA-allele-positive subsets. Co-occurrence clustering excluded repertoires with fewer than 30,000 or more than 120,000 public chains, plus five with anomalous nucleotide sharing. As stored in TCRdb, this immuneACCESS dataset retains in-frame rearrangements with V and J assigned. A fraction of the clones does not appear; measured against another copy, unresolved V genes explain less than half of the discrepancy, and the remainder lacks a known reason. The V and J calls and clone size are taken from that table; D and trimming were inferred from the DNA. Within this sample are some 180,000 clones, with roughly four fifths of them counted one time only. Clones ranked in the top ten supply roughly 1.6% of the sample.

Beyond this particular receptor, the publication reports: CMV serostatus was the only immune exposure information available for the cohort. Because counts were too low, seventeen rarely observed V segments, including chromosome 9 orphons, were excluded from the earlier analysis of fewer than 650 of the donors. A further reported finding was that TCR beta sequences accurately predicted the HLA-A and HLA-B alleles for most subjects in the first cohort. A few of the identified cytomegalovirus-associated TCR beta chains were confirmed in vitro to be specific for cytomegalovirus antigens. This cohort had only TCR beta chains sequenced, and the lack of alpha or paired-chain data limited which features could be detected. The classifier was reported to diagnose cytomegalovirus status with high specificity and sensitivity in both the original and validation cohorts. Assigning TCR associations to individual alleles was difficult when HLA alleles, especially DR and DQ, strongly co-occurred. In a later analysis, HLA-associated TCR beta chains were found to be more clonally expanded and to have lower generation probabilities than equally common non-associated chains. A later analysis associated about 17,000 TCR beta sequences with specific HLA alleles at a false discovery rate of 0.05. The authors suggested that the approach could potentially be extended to other disease states and immunological phenotypes. Because HLA typing was unavailable for some donors at each locus, only the typed subset was used in association tests. Sequencing depth was assumed to be roughly uniform across donors in the presence/absence analyses, though that assumption may not hold. V-gene and J-gene trimming of TCR beta chains was associated with a missense DCLRE1C variant in a later genetic analysis, and the association was replicated in an independent cohort. In an earlier analysis of fewer than 750 of the donors, most TCR beta V segments were observed in productive rearrangements about 90% or about 30% of the time, broadly matching IMGT annotations. Most CMV-associated TCR beta chains appeared to be HLA-restricted in a later analysis, and the HLA associations seemed to be driven largely by CMV exposure. Correlated functional status among segregating V segments might be attributable to linkage disequilibrium, but an unknown experimental factor could not be ruled out. Compared with the 666-donor mean, donors in an Asian-associated ancestry cluster had fewer N-insertions in productive TCRs, according to a later genetic analysis. Because the 87-base-pair reads could not distinguish some IMGT-functional V segments, including TRBV6-2 and TRBV6-3, those segments were excluded. The study listed 150 to 200 TCR beta chains as associated with cytomegalovirus. Across donors, most TCR sequences were observed very rarely, whereas some public TCRs were present in many individuals. A later analysis found that TCR association rates varied across HLA loci, with DRB1 alleles showing the most associated TCRs and HLA-C alleles the fewest. In a later analysis, several top co-occurrence clusters were reported to appear linked to parvovirus B19, influenza, CMV and Epstein-Barr virus. A group of highly shared sequence variants was considered likely to be a technical artifact of the sequencing pipeline.

Comment on this clone: What antigen it recognizes has not been identified. Within one base of it there is no much larger clone, and no base qualities were kept.

The cohort comprised some 730 healthy bone marrow donors. At the time of sampling, all cohort members were nominally healthy, though unrecorded immune exposures were likely present. The donor tested CMV seronegative and was one of the 352 seronegative cohort members. A peripheral blood sample was collected from each donor, and TCR beta sequencing was performed on peripheral blood mononuclear cells. Genomic DNA extraction from the blood cell samples was performed with the Qiagen DNeasy Blood Extraction Kit. The material sequenced was PBMCs. This chain is built from TRBV6-4 and TRBJ1-5, with 10 bases in between that match TRBD1. This sequence originates from a man aged 18 to 30 in good health and CMV-seronegative. The CDR3 is CASSTDRGDRGSNQPQHF. The nucleotide sequence is TGTGCCAGCAGCACCGACCGCGGGGACAGGGGTAGCAATCAGCCCCAGCATTTT.